These T cell receptor beta chains were read from a single sample in a study of radiotherapy plus CTLA-4 blockade in lung cancer. Here immunoSEQ multiplex PCR was the method, and the copy in TCRdb shows in-frame clones only, minus some. The sample has 83,000 or so clones; less than 90% are singletons. The input for sequencing was peripheral blood, taken from a patient treated with radiotherapy plus ipilimumab. The receptors stem from a human donor with non-small cell lung cancer who had stable disease on radiotherapy plus ipilimumab. The conserved cysteine and the conserved F or W are not part of the CDR3 here. Each record gives: D gene, J gene, V gene, CDR3 protein. The D gene is left open where the match is weak.

D: TRBD1; J: TRBJ1-2; V: TRBV5-1; CDR3: ASSPIRTGVGYT
D: .; J: TRBJ1-5; V: TRBV18; CDR3: ASSPSGVNQPQH
D: TRBD1; J: TRBJ2-1; V: TRBV4-1; CDR3: ASSQTGGDLYNEQF
D: TRBD1; J: TRBJ2-5; V: TRBV9; CDR3: ASSPGDRGQETQY
D: TRBD2; J: TRBJ2-1; V: TRBV27; CDR3: ASSAASGYDEQF
D: TRBD2; J: TRBJ2-1; V: TRBV28; CDR3: ASSAGTSFNEQF
D: .; J: TRBJ2-6; V: TRBV6-1; CDR3: ASSDGQSGANVLT
D: .; J: TRBJ2-1; V: TRBV28; CDR3: ASSFGARNEQF
D: TRBD1; J: TRBJ1-1; V: TRBV7-7; CDR3: ASSRTGDTEAF
D: .; J: TRBJ1-3; V: TRBV28; CDR3: ASRGGAKNTIY
D: .; J: TRBJ1-1; V: TRBV19; CDR3: ASSIGQNTEAF
D: .; J: TRBJ2-1; V: TRBV27; CDR3: ASWANHNNEQF
D: .; J: TRBJ2-5; V: TRBV4-2; CDR3: ASSQDSGGETQY
D: .; J: TRBJ1-1; V: TRBV12-2; CDR3: ASRPSTGVNTEAF
D: TRBD2; J: TRBJ2-1; V: TRBV30; CDR3: AWSKGLAGGYNEQF
D: .; J: TRBJ1-1; V: TRBV13; CDR3: ASSLRVNTEAF
D: .; J: TRBJ2-1; V: TRBV18; CDR3: ASSPQPGQNNEQF
D: TRBD1; J: TRBJ2-5; V: TRBV6-1; CDR3: ASSGRDRETQY
D: .; J: TRBJ2-7; V: TRBV28; CDR3: ASSFSDAYEQY
D: TRBD1; J: TRBJ2-5; V: TRBV28; CDR3: ASSSQGWRETQY
D: TRBD2; J: TRBJ2-7; V: TRBV5-1; CDR3: ASSLEGGSNYEQY
D: TRBD1; J: TRBJ2-7; V: TRBV6-1; CDR3: ASTLAGTGAYEQY
D: .; J: TRBJ1-1; V: TRBV10-1; CDR3: ASSDPSSGNTEAF
D: .; J: TRBJ2-7; V: TRBV27; CDR3: ASSSGLRKPEY
D: .; J: TRBJ2-3; V: TRBV2; CDR3: ASSDGGVWSLSTDTQY
D: .; J: TRBJ2-2; V: TRBV18; CDR3: ASSASIAGELF
D: .; J: TRBJ2-3; V: TRBV6-6; CDR3: ASSWGDTQY
D: .; J: TRBJ1-1; V: TRBV9; CDR3: ASSAWDGQTEAF
D: TRBD1; J: TRBJ1-6; V: TRBV10-2; CDR3: ASRTGTGGGNSPLH
D: .; J: TRBJ2-4; V: TRBV28; CDR3: ASGAVEFAKNIQY
D: .; J: TRBJ2-7; V: TRBV28; CDR3: ASSLTGTTYEQY
D: TRBD2; J: TRBJ2-3; V: TRBV5-4; CDR3: ASSSLGGRDTQY
D: TRBD1; J: TRBJ2-3; V: TRBV7-6; CDR3: ASSRGRQGATDTQY
D: TRBD2; J: TRBJ2-5; V: TRBV9; CDR3: ASSVQLAGGPGEETQY
D: .; J: TRBJ2-7; V: TRBV4-1; CDR3: ASSQGTEMSSYEQY
D: .; J: TRBJ2-5; V: TRBV29-1; CDR3: SVKGTQETQY
D: .; J: TRBJ2-5; V: TRBV5-1; CDR3: ASSNLAGAETQY
D: .; J: TRBJ1-2; V: TRBV19; CDR3: ASEDNFNYGYT
D: TRBD2; J: TRBJ2-1; V: TRBV4-1; CDR3: ASSQGSGGGSGNEQF
D: TRBD2; J: TRBJ2-7; V: TRBV11-3; CDR3: ASSLTSGSREQY
D: .; J: TRBJ2-7; V: TRBV11-2; CDR3: ASSLLKGPSSYEQY
D: TRBD1; J: TRBJ2-1; V: TRBV29-1; CDR3: SAGKGQGGNEQF
D: TRBD1; J: TRBJ2-7; V: TRBV28; CDR3: ASSLDRGLYEQY
D: .; J: TRBJ1-5; V: TRBV10-2; CDR3: ASSDSYSNQPQH
D: TRBD2; J: TRBJ2-2; V: TRBV5-1; CDR3: ASSRPRGRAETGELF
D: .; J: TRBJ1-6; V: TRBV4-2; CDR3: ASSQLMGNSPLH
D: .; J: TRBJ1-5; V: TRBV2; CDR3: ASKLGNQPQH
D: TRBD2; J: TRBJ2-7; V: TRBV2; CDR3: ASSVSGRGEQY